The 13 T cell receptor beta chains presented below share a single source sample, sequenced in a study of blood T cell repertoires in COVID-19. Assay: immunoSEQ multiplex PCR; the TCRdb copy retains only in-frame clones and omits some. The sample lists roughly 100,000 clones, roughly 87% occurring once. The sample was peripheral blood. The receptors stem from a woman between 45 and 60 years old with COVID-19, enrolled during active disease.

The J gene is TRBJ2-1, the V gene TRBV2; D is perhaps TRBD1 (8 bases). CDR1 and CDR2 (germline): SNHLY, FYNNEI. This CDR3 has 16 amino acids. With 2 bases removed from V and 6 bases from J, the gap between germline ends came to 17 bases. The chain's CDR3 is CASSEQGASGLNEQFF. The CDR3 DNA sequence: TGTGCCAGCAGTGAACAGGGGGCTAGCGGACTCAATGAGCAGTTCTTC. The whole variable domain, remainder taken from reference TRBV2 and TRBJ2-1, is EPEVTQTPSHQVTQMGQEVILRCVPISNHLYFYWYRQILGQKVEFLVSFYNNEISEKSEIFDDQFSVERPDGSNFTLKIRSTKLEDSAMYFCASSEQGASGLNEQFFGPGTRLTVL.

The rearrangement uses TRBV30 and TRBJ1-1, with D perhaps matching TRBD1 (6 bases). Germline V gene sequence: CDR1 GTSNPN, CDR2 SVGIG (reference sequence). Trimming shortened V by 2 bases and J by 2 bases, and 12 bases separated the two germline ends. The CDR3 has 14 residues. CDR3 sequence: CAWSFRGGNTEAFF. The CDR3 bases are TGTGCCTGGAGTTTTAGGGGGGGTAACACTGAAGCTTTCTTT.

In this sample, this clone turned up many times. The V gene is TRBV12-5, the J gene TRBJ2-3; the match to TRBD1 covers 7 bases. This CDR3 contains 15 residues. The V and J ends lost 7 bases and 7 bases, in that order; junction bases with no gene match: 14. From germline, CDR1 is LGHNT and CDR2 FRNRAP. The DNA for the CDR3 is TGTGCTAGTGCCCTAGGGGACAGTTATACTAATACGCAGTATTTT. Translation: CASALGDSYTNTQYF.

The CDR3 region is CASSQELVAGDRNEQFF. CDR3 nucleotide sequence: TGTGCCAGCAGCCAAGAATTGGTAGCGGGGGACCGCAATGAGCAGTTCTTC. The chain recombines TRBV4-2 with TRBJ2-1; 9 bases are a match to TRBD2. Germline CDR1 LGHNA, CDR2 YNFKEQ. The CDR3 contains 17 residues. V gave up 0 bases and J gave up 6 bases; unmatched junction bases: 9.

This clone has more than one count but fewer than ten. The V call is TRBV7-9, the J call TRBJ1-4, with TRBD1 as a possible D gene (6 bases). The CDR3 length is 15 residues. Germline lookup yields CDR1 SEHNR and CDR2 FQNEAQ (reference sequence). V gave up 5 bases and J gave up 2 bases, with 12 bases separating them. CDR3 in amino acids: CASSPGVGTNEKLFF. The CDR3 DNA sequence: TGTGCCAGCAGCCCAGGGGTAGGCACTAATGAAAAACTGTTTTTT.

The DNA for the CDR3 is TGTGCCAGCAGCCCCACAGACAGGGTAGGTGAGCAGTACTTC. This encodes CASSPTDRVGEQYF. The chain is built from TRBV28 and TRBJ2-7; 7 bases fit TRBD1. The CDR3 has 14 amino acids. The V gene end was trimmed by 6 bases and the J gene end by 7 bases; junction bases not matched to a gene: 12. CDR1 and CDR2 (germline): MDHEN, SYDVKM.

V usage is TRBV25-1 and J usage is TRBJ2-3; no clear D. The CDR3 covers 12 residues. V lost 5 bases, J lost 2 bases, and 5 bases lay in between. Germline V gene data show CDR1 as MGHDK and CDR2 as SYGVNS. The CDR3 DNA sequence: TGTGCCAGCAGTAGACTCACAGATACGCAGTATTTT. Translating it yields CASSRLTDTQYF.

The chain employs TRBV15 and TRBJ1-2; a weak D match, TRBD1 (5 bases). The V gene's germline CDR1 is LNHNV and CDR2 YYDKDF (reference sequence). CDR3 length equals 15 residues. Trimming removed 0 bases from V and 7 bases from J, with 15 bases in between. The CDR3 DNA reads as TGTGCCACCAGCAGAGATGGGGGAGGGCCCCGTGGCTACACCTTC. It codes for CATSRDGGGPRGYTF.

The V call is TRBV4-1, the J call TRBJ1-1; 7 nucleotides match TRBD1. This CDR3 spans 15 amino acids. With V trimmed by 3 bases and J by 7 bases, 11 bases remained unmatched. CDR1 MGHRA and CDR2 YSYEKL come from the germline V gene. The CDR3 sequence: CASSQKTGKADEAFF. The DNA for the CDR3 is TGCGCCAGCAGCCAGAAGACAGGGAAAGCTGATGAAGCTTTCTTT.

J is TRBJ2-1 and V is TRBV3-1 (or the pseudogene TRBV3-2), with 8 bases identical to TRBD1. The CDR3 has 16 amino acids. CDR1 LGHDT and CDR2 YNNKEL come from the germline V gene (reference sequence). After removal of 4 bases from V and 1 base from J, the junction contained 6 bases not matched to a gene. The CDR3 DNA sequence: TGTGCCAGCAGCCTTACCAGGACAGGGTCCTACAATGAGCAGTTCTTC. This codes for CASSLTRTGSYNEQFF.

This clone was counted a single time. The chain carries TRBV28 and TRBJ2-1; 7 positions match TRBD1. Trimming at V came to 3 bases and at J to 7 bases, leaving 6 bases not matched to a gene. CDR3 length equals 14 residues. The germline CDR1 and CDR2 sequences are MDHEN and SYDVKM. CDR3 DNA sequence: TGTGCCAGCAGTTTCGAGGGCAGGGGGAATGAGCAGTTCTTC. This encodes CASSFEGRGNEQFF.

This chain links TRBV30 with TRBJ2-1; D is possibly TRBD1 (5 bases). With 0 bases removed from V and 8 bases from J, the gap between germline ends came to 8 bases. This CDR3 comprises 12 residues. Germline V gene data show CDR1 as GTSNPN and CDR2 as SVGIG (reference sequence). Written as DNA, the CDR3 is TGTGCCTGGAGTGTAGGGGCGGATGAGCAGTTCTTC. It is translated as CAWSVGADEQFF.

V and J are TRBV19 and TRBJ1-1; D is perhaps TRBD1 (5 bases). CDR1 LNHDA and CDR2 SQIVND come from the germline V gene (reference sequence). V gave up 4 bases and J gave up 5 bases, with 14 bases separating them. The CDR3 spans 14 residues. Written as DNA, the CDR3 is TGTGCCAGTAGTAAAGCTCAGGGCGGAACTGAAGCTTTCTTT. This gives the protein CASSKAQGGTEAFF.